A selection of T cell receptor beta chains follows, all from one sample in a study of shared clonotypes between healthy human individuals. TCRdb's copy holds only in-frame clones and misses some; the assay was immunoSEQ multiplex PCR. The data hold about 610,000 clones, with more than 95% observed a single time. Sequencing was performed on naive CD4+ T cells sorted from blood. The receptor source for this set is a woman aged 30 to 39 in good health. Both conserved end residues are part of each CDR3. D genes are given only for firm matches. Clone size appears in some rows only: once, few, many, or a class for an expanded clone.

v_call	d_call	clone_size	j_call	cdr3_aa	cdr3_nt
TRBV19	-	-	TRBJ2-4	CASTGIAKNIQYF	TGTGCCAGTACAGGGATAGCCAAAAACATTCAGTACTTC
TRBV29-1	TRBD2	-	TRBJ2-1	CSVEGLAGGRGQFF	TGCAGCGTTGAAGGGCTAGCGGGAGGGCGGGGGCAGTTCTTC
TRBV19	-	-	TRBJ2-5	CASSIGPVQETQYF	TGTGCCAGTAGTATAGGCCCGGTCCAAGAGACCCAGTACTTC
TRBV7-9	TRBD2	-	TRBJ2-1	CASSLNIGSGSYNEQFF	TGTGCCAGCAGCTTAAACATCGGTAGCGGGAGTTACAATGAGCAGTTCTTC
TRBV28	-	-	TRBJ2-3	CASSRGGVWREITDTQYF	TGTGCCAGCAGTAGAGGGGGCGTATGGCGGGAGATCACAGATACGCAGTATTTT
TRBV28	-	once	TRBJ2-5	CASSLGAGTQYF	TGTGCCAGCAGTTTAGGGGCAGGCACCCAGTACTTC
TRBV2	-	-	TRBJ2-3	CARSGPGDTQYF	TGTGCCCGCTCTGGGCCGGGAGATACGCAGTATTTT
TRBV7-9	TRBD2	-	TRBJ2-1	CASSSGLAGDEQFF	TGTGCCAGCAGCTCGGGACTAGCGGGAGATGAGCAGTTCTTC
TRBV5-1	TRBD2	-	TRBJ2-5	CASSQLAGAQETQYF	TGCGCCAGCAGCCAACTAGCGGGGGCCCAAGAGACCCAGTACTTC
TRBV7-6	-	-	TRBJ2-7	CASSLAGGAGVYEQYF	TGTGCCAGCAGCTTAGCCGGAGGGGCAGGGGTCTACGAGCAGTACTTC
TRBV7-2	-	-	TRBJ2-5	CASSRAGTQETQYF	TGTGCCAGCAGCAGAGCCGGGACCCAAGAGACCCAGTACTTC
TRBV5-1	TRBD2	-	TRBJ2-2	CASSNSGTSNTGELFF	TGCGCCAGCAGCAATTCCGGGACTAGTAACACCGGGGAGCTGTTTTTT
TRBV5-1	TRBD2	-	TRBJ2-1	CASSLAGTSTSNEQFF	TGCGCCAGCAGCTTGGCTGGGACTAGCACGAGCAATGAGCAGTTCTTC
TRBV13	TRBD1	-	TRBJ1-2	CASSGRTGLIDGYTF	TGTGCCAGCAGCGGACGGACAGGGTTAATCGATGGCTACACCTTC
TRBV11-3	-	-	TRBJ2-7	CASSRAGGSSYEQYF	TGTGCCAGCAGCCGGGCTGGGGGAAGCTCCTACGAGCAGTACTTC
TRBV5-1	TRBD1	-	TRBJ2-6	CASSLGDREDANVLTF	TGCGCCAGCAGCTTGGGGGACAGGGAAGACGCCAACGTCCTGACTTTC
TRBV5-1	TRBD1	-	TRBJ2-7	CASSIDRAYEQYF	TGCGCCAGCAGTATAGACAGGGCCTACGAGCAGTACTTC
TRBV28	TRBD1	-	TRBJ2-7	CASDRERLDEQYF	TGTGCCAGCGACAGGGAAAGGTTGGACGAGCAGTACTTC
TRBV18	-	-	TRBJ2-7	CASSPSTATSSYEQYF	TGTGCCAGCTCACCCTCGACAGCGACGAGCTCCTACGAGCAGTACTTC
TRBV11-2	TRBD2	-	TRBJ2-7	CASSLDSTSVSREQYF	TGTGCCAGCAGCTTAGACTCGACTAGCGTTAGTAGGGAGCAGTACTTC
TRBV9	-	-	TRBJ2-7	CASSVYGDSSYEQYF	TGTGCCAGCAGCGTATACGGAGACAGCTCCTACGAGCAGTACTTC
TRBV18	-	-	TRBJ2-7	CASSSQEDEQYF	TGTGCCAGCTCGTCTCAGGAAGACGAGCAGTACTTC
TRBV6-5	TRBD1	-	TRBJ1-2	CASRRTGIDYTF	TGTGCCAGCAGGAGGACAGGGATCGACTACACCTTC
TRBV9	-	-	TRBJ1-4	CASTQSAASRQEKLFF	TGTGCCAGCACCCAGAGTGCTGCATCAAGACAAGAAAAACTGTTTTTT
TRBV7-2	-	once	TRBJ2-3	CASSFQAVRTDTQYF	TGTGCCAGCAGCTTCCAAGCGGTCCGTACAGATACGCAGTATTTT
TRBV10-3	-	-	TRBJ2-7	CAITVNRDTYEQYF	TGTGCCATCACCGTAAACAGGGATACCTACGAGCAGTACTTC
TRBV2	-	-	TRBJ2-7	CASRNRVSPYEQYF	TGTGCCAGCAGAAATCGCGTGAGTCCCTACGAGCAGTACTTC
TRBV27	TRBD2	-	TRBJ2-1	CASSNPAGGPDNEQFF	TGTGCCAGCAGTAACCCAGCGGGAGGGCCGGACAATGAGCAGTTCTTC
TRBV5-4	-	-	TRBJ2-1	CASSLAEVAHEQFF	TGTGCCAGCAGCTTGGCCGAAGTAGCCCATGAGCAGTTCTTC
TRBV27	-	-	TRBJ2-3	CASSLNGLRVTDTQYF	TGTGCCAGCAGTTTAAATGGCCTTAGGGTCACAGATACGCAGTATTTT
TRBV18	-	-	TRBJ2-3	CASRTGTDTQYF	TGTGCCAGCCGAACGGGCACAGATACGCAGTATTTT
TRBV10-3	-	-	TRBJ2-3	CAISGSGRLADTQYF	TGTGCCATCAGTGGTTCCGGGCGGTTGGCAGATACGCAGTATTTT
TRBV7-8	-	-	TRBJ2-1	CASSLGASAYNEQFF	TGTGCCAGCAGCTTAGGGGCATCAGCCTACAATGAGCAGTTCTTC
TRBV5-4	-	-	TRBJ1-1	CASSSGLGEAFF	TGTGCCAGCAGCTCAGGCTTGGGGGAGGCTTTCTTT
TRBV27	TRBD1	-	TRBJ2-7	CASRQPGTGSYEQYF	TGTGCCAGCAGGCAACCGGGGACAGGCTCCTACGAGCAGTACTTC
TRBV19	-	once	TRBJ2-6	CASSISLARASAGANVLTF	TGTGCCAGTAGTATTAGTCTGGCCAGGGCTTCGGCTGGGGCCAACGTCCTGACTTTC
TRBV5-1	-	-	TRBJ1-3	CASPGRDLSGNTIYF	TGCGCCAGCCCGGGCAGGGACCTCTCTGGAAACACCATATATTTT
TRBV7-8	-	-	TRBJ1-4	CASSLWGTNEKLFF	TGTGCCAGCAGCTTATGGGGCACTAATGAAAAACTGTTTTTT
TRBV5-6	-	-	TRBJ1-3	CASSLGGNSGNTIYF	TGTGCCAGCAGCTTGGGGGGGAACTCTGGAAACACCATATATTTT
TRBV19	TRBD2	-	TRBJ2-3	CASSFNSGIRADTQYF	TGTGCCAGTAGTTTCAATAGCGGGATTAGGGCAGATACGCAGTATTTT